Each of the 17 T cell receptor beta chains below was sequenced from the same sample in a study of blood T cell repertoires in COVID-19. Measured with immunoSEQ multiplex PCR; TCRdb has only the in-frame clones, and not every one. The sample comprises 350,000 or so clones, over 70% of which are singletons, and 2.5% to 3% rests with the top ten. The sequencing input was peripheral blood. These receptors were taken from a man aged 25 to 40 with active or convalescent COVID-19.

The J gene is TRBJ2-2, the V gene TRBV18; the match to TRBD2 covers 7 bases. The length of the CDR3 is 15 residues. J was trimmed by 5 bases and V by 5 bases; bases with no gene match: 8. The germline V gene has CDR1 KGHSH and CDR2 LQKENI. CDR3 amino acids: CASSTSSGGTGELFF. The CDR3 DNA reads as TGTGCCAGCTCAACGTCTAGCGGAGGTACCGGGGAGCTGTTTTTT.

This sequence joins TRBV11-2 and TRBJ2-1, with 9 bases aligning to TRBD1. Germline assignment: CDR1 SGHAT and CDR2 FQNNGV. This CDR3 spans 18 amino acids. V trimming: 5 bases; J trimming: 0 bases; junction bases outside the gene matches: 11. Written as DNA, the CDR3 is TGTGCCAGCAGCCACCCCGGACAGGGGCGTCTCTCCTACAATGAGCAGTTCTTC. Translation: CASSHPGQGRLSYNEQFF.

V usage is TRBV5-1 and J usage is TRBJ2-3; D may be TRBD2 (6 bases). CDR1 is SGHRS, CDR2 YFSETQ, per germline. The CDR3 is 15 amino acids. Trimming took 4 bases from V and 0 from J, leaving 12 bases between them. The CDR3 spells CASSPWDSSTDTQYF. The CDR3 bases are TGCGCCAGCAGCCCTTGGGACTCAAGCACAGATACGCAGTATTTT.

This sequence joins TRBV11-2 and TRBJ2-7; D uncertain. This CDR3 spans 13 amino acids. Trimming removed 7 bases from V and 3 bases from J, with 13 bases in between. The V gene's germline CDR1 is SGHAT and CDR2 FQNNGV. The CDR3 region is CASTREAFYEQYF. The DNA of the CDR3 is TGTGCCAGCACCCGAGAGGCATTCTACGAGCAGTACTTC.

The chain carries TRBV9 and TRBJ1-2, with 9 bases fitting TRBD1. The CDR3 consists of 16 residues. Germline trimming cut 0 bases from V and 5 bases from J; bases unmatched to any gene: 8. From germline, CDR1 is SGDLS and CDR2 YYNGEE. CDR3: CASSVDGTGGGYGYTF. DNA of the CDR3: TGTGCCAGCAGCGTAGATGGAACAGGGGGCGGTTATGGCTACACCTTC.

The gene calls are TRBV6-5 and TRBJ1-4; TRBD1 might be the D (6 bases). This CDR3 has 15 residues. V lost 2 bases and J 6 bases, leaving 13 bases between the germline ends. Germline V lookup: CDR1 MNHEY, CDR2 SVGAGI. The CDR3 loop is CASSYEGVGDEKLFF. The CDR3 DNA reads TGTGCCAGCAGTTACGAGGGGGTGGGGGATGAAAAACTGTTTTTT.

V and J are TRBV23-1 and TRBJ2-7; the match to TRBD1 covers 8 bases. TRBV23-1 is an ORF, with its function uncertain. The CDR3 has 15 amino acids. The V gene end was trimmed by 4 bases and the J gene end by 1 base; junction bases not matched to a gene: 6. The CDR3: CASSLDRGGSYEQYF. For the CDR3, the DNA is TGCGCCAGCAGTCTCGACAGGGGTGGATCCTACGAGCAGTACTTC.

The sample holds many counts of this clone. The V gene is TRBV19, the J gene TRBJ2-7; 7 nucleotides match TRBD1. CDR3 length equals 17 residues. CDR1 LNHDA and CDR2 SQIVND come from the germline V gene (reference sequence). V lost 3 bases, J lost 0 bases, and 11 bases stayed unmatched. CDR3 DNA sequence: TGTGCCAGTAGTATCTTCCTACAGACAGGGAGCTCCTACGAGCAGTACTTC. Encoded protein: CASSIFLQTGSSYEQYF.

The chain uses TRBV7-9 and TRBJ2-1; D possibly corresponds to TRBD2 (5 bases). With 3 bases removed from V and 8 bases from J, the gap between germline ends came to 11 bases. The germline V gene encodes CDR1 SEHNR and CDR2 FQNEAQ (reference sequence). The CDR3 is made up of 13 amino acids. This CDR3 is CASSLEVAYEQFF. CDR3 coding DNA: TGTGCCAGCAGCTTGGAGGTGGCTTATGAGCAGTTCTTC.

V usage is TRBV18 and J usage is TRBJ2-6, with D possibly being TRBD2 (5 bases). Germline CDR1 is KGHSH and CDR2 is LQKENI. The CDR3 has 13 amino acids. Trimming shortened V by 8 bases and J by 0 bases, and 5 bases separated the two germline ends. The CDR3 coding sequence is TGTGCCAGCCGGGACTCTGGGGCCAACGTCCTGACTTTC. Protein sequence: CASRDSGANVLTF.

This clone was counted a few times. The chain employs TRBV10-3 and TRBJ2-1; 13 nucleotides match TRBD2. The V gene end was trimmed by 6 bases and the J gene end by 5 bases; junction bases not matched to a gene: 1. CDR1 is ENHRY and CDR2 is SYGVKD in the germline V gene. CDR3 length: 14 amino acids. As DNA, the CDR3 is TGTGCCATCAGACTAGCGGGAGGGGACAATGAGCAGTTCTTC. This translates into CAIRLAGGDNEQFF.

The chain combines TRBV7-2 with TRBJ1-4; TRBD1 is a possible D gene (6 bases). Between the trimmed V and J ends, which lost 5 bases and 0 bases, there was a span of 13 bases. Germline V CDR1 and CDR2: SGHTA, FQGNSA. The CDR3 extends over 16 amino acids. The CDR3 nucleotides are TGTGCCAGCAGCCCCGGACAGAGTTCAACTAATGAAAAACTGTTTTTT. It codes for CASSPGQSSTNEKLFF. Filled out from reference TRBV7-2 and TRBJ1-4, the complete variable domain reads GAGVSQSPSNKVTEKGKDVELRCDPISGHTALYWYRQSLGQGLEFLIYFQGNSAPDKSGLPSDRFSAERTGGSVSTLTIQRTQQEDSAVYLCASSPGQSSTNEKLFFGSGTQLSVL.

The chain carries TRBV5-1 and TRBJ1-6, with D maybe TRBD1 (6 bases). The CDR3 is 16 residues long. Germline assignment: CDR1 SGHRS and CDR2 YFSETQ. The V gene lost 0 bases and the J gene lost 2 bases, with 9 bases spanning the gap. Written as DNA, the CDR3 is TGCGCCAGCAGCTTGGGGGGGCCAGCCTATAATTCACCCCTCCACTTT. This translates into CASSLGGPAYNSPLHF.

The V and J genes are TRBV9 and TRBJ1-2; D ambiguous. Germline lookup yields CDR1 SGDLS and CDR2 YYNGEE. V was shortened by 0 bases and J by 2 bases, with 11 bases between the two germline ends. The CDR3 totals 15 residues. CDR3: CASSVDGAGNYGYTF. CDR3 in DNA: TGTGCCAGCAGCGTAGATGGCGCGGGGAACTATGGCTACACCTTC.

This clone was detected once. The chain uses TRBV11-2 and TRBJ1-2; D not certain. V was clipped by 3 bases and J by 3 bases, with 14 bases between them. This CDR3 has 15 amino acids. From germline, CDR1 is SGHAT and CDR2 FQNNGV. The DNA for the CDR3 is TGTGCCAGCAGCTTCGGCAGGTTCTTGGACTATGGCTACACCTTC. Its translation is CASSFGRFLDYGYTF.

This clone has only a few counts. J is TRBJ1-3 and V is TRBV3-1 (or the pseudogene TRBV3-2); D ambiguous. The CDR3 covers 11 residues. Germline V gene sequence: CDR1 LGHDT, CDR2 YNNKEL (reference sequence). Trimming removed 7 bases at V and 4 bases at J, with 5 bases between. The chain's CDR3 is CASTGGNTIYF. CDR3 in DNA: TGTGCCAGCACGGGAGGAAACACCATATATTTT.

As to this clone: This sample includes further DNA sequences coding for the same CDR3. J is TRBJ1-1 and V is TRBV6-2 or TRBV6-3; D remains ambiguous. The CDR3 runs 13 residues. Between the trimmed V and J ends, which lost 2 bases and 1 base, there was a span of 5 bases. Germline CDR1 reads MNHEY; CDR2 reads SVGEGT. CDR3 amino acids: CASSYRGNTEAFF. CDR3 DNA: TGTGCCAGCAGTTACCGGGGGAACACTGAAGCTTTCTTT.